These 18 T cell receptor beta chains were sequenced from one sample in a study of T cell responses to AZD1222 COVID-19 vaccine. Assay: immunoSEQ multiplex PCR; the TCRdb copy retains only in-frame clones and omits some. The sample lists fewer than 150,000 clones, approximately 94% occurring once. The source was peripheral blood, collected 28 days after the second AZD1222 dose. The receptors stem from an adult who received the AZD1222 COVID-19 vaccine.

This clone was observed a single time. In DNA form, the CDR3 reads TGTGCCAGCAGCAAGACAGGGGGAAACTATGGCTACACCTTC. It specifies CASSKTGGNYGYTF. The gene calls are TRBV6-5 and TRBJ1-2; 9 bases fit TRBD1. CDR1 MNHEY and CDR2 SVGAGI come from the germline V gene. With V trimmed by 6 bases and J by 2 bases, 4 bases remained unmatched. The CDR3 spans 14 residues.

The J gene is TRBJ2-7, the V gene TRBV29-1, with D hard to call. The CDR3 extends over 11 amino acids. With 5 bases removed from V and 3 bases from J, the gap between germline ends came to 8 bases. Per germline, CDR1 SQVTM and CDR2 ANQGSEA. In DNA, the CDR3 is TGCAGCGTTTCGGGCAACTACGAGCAGTACTTC. Translating gives CSVSGNYEQYF.

The CDR3: CSASQVSSYNEQFF. For the CDR3, the DNA is TGCAGTGCTAGTCAGGTGAGCTCCTACAATGAGCAGTTCTTC. The chain uses TRBV20-1 and TRBJ2-1, with no clear D. Germline lookup yields CDR1 DFQATT and CDR2 SNEGSKA (reference sequence). The CDR3 consists of 14 residues. Trimming shortened V by 3 bases and J by 0 bases, and 9 bases separated the two germline ends.

V usage is TRBV29-1 and J usage is TRBJ2-3; 11 bases are a match to TRBD2. Trimming removed 2 bases from V and 4 bases from J; junction bases left unmatched: 5. CDR1 SQVTM and CDR2 ANQGSEA come from the germline V gene. The CDR3 has 15 amino acids. As DNA, the CDR3 is TGCAGCGTTGAACGCACTAGCGGGAGTTCAGATACGCAGTATTTT. The encoded protein is CSVERTSGSSDTQYF.

The chain has TRBV30 and TRBJ1-5, with 7 bases matching TRBD1. Germline CDR1 is GTSNPN and CDR2 is SVGIG (reference sequence). This CDR3 is 14 amino acids long. V was clipped by 2 bases and J by 1 base; unmatched bases: 2. The DNA of the CDR3 is TGTGCCTGGAGTCCAGGGGGGAGCAATCAGCCCCAGCATTTT. It encodes CAWSPGGSNQPQHF.

V is TRBV30 and J is TRBJ2-1, with 9 nucleotides matching TRBD2. Germline V gene sequence: CDR1 GTSNPN, CDR2 SVGIG (reference sequence). The CDR3 sequence is 16 residues long. V lost 1 base and J lost 8; bases outside the gene matches: 12. The CDR3 loop is CAWSDGAGGPLDEQFF. The CDR3 nucleotides are TGTGCCTGGAGTGATGGGGCGGGAGGGCCTTTAGATGAGCAGTTCTTC.

This chain uses TRBV18 with TRBJ2-5; D is undetermined. The V end lost 0 bases, the J end lost 2 bases, and 7 bases lay between the germline ends. The CDR3 is made up of 14 amino acids. The germline gives CDR1 KGHSH, CDR2 LQKENI. The CDR3 DNA follows: TGTGCCAGCTCACCACCGGGTCGGCAAGAGACCCAGTACTTC. It yields the protein CASSPPGRQETQYF. The full variable domain, completed using reference TRBV18 and TRBJ2-5, is NAGVMQNPRHLVRRRGQEARLRCSPMKGHSHVYWYRQLPEEGLKFMVYLQKENIIDESGMPKERFSAEFPKEGPSILRIQQVVRGDSAAYFCASSPPGRQETQYFGPGTRLLVL.

V gene TRBV6-2 or TRBV6-3 combines with J gene TRBJ2-5, with TRBD1 matching over 7 bases. Trimming cost V 4 bases and J 5 bases; bases outside gene matches: 4. Germline V gene data show CDR1 as MNHEY and CDR2 as SVGEGT. There are 13 residues in the CDR3. CDR3 region: CASSLYRGETQYF. In nucleotides, the CDR3 is TGTGCCAGCAGTTTATACAGGGGCGAGACCCAGTACTTC.

V is TRBV21-1 and J is TRBJ2-3; the table's D call, TRBD2, was not checked against the DNA. TRBV21-1 is a documented pseudogene. This CDR3 is built from 19 residues. The CDR3 loop is CASSKGELRRGPSTDTQYF. Written as DNA, the CDR3 is TGTGCCAGCAGCAAAGGAGAGCTAAGGCGGGGGCCAAGCACAGATACGCAGTATTTT.

CDR3 loop: CASSLTSGGRDTQYF. DNA of the CDR3: TGTGCCAGCAGCTTAACTAGCGGGGGCAGGGATACGCAGTATTTT. V usage is TRBV7-2 and J usage is TRBJ2-3; 11 positions agree with TRBD2. With V trimmed by 2 bases and J by 6 bases, 4 bases remained unmatched. The CDR3 consists of 15 residues. Germline V gene data show CDR1 as SGHTA and CDR2 as FQGNSA.

The chain uses TRBV4-2 and TRBJ2-2; D not certain. The CDR3 is made up of 16 amino acids. CDR1 and CDR2 (germline): LGHNA, YNFKEQ. V lost 0 bases to trimming and J lost 7 bases, with 15 bases between them. Here the CDR3 reads CASSQETLLLGGELFF. The CDR3 DNA sequence: TGTGCCAGCAGCCAAGAAACGCTCCTACTTGGCGGGGAGCTGTTTTTT.

The rearrangement links TRBV6-6 to TRBJ2-7; 9 nucleotides line up with TRBD1. CDR1 and CDR2 (germline): MNHNY, SVGAGI (reference sequence). Trimming at V came to 1 base and at J to 2 bases, leaving 6 bases not matched to a gene. There are 16 residues in the CDR3. Here the CDR3 DNA reads TGTGCCAGCAGTTACTTATCGGGACAGGGTACCTACGAGCAGTACTTC. Amino acid sequence: CASSYLSGQGTYEQYF.

The chain carries TRBV6-5 and TRBJ2-5; D uncertain. Germline V gene lookup returns CDR1 MNHEY and CDR2 SVGAGI. V dropped 0 bases and J dropped 0 bases, with 2 bases sitting between them. The CDR3 runs to 13 residues. DNA for the CDR3: TGTGCCAGCAGTTACTCGTACCAAGAGACCCAGTACTTC. This codes for CASSYSYQETQYF.

The chain carries TRBV7-6 and TRBJ2-2; 9 nucleotides align to TRBD2. The CDR3 runs 17 residues. Trimming cost V 1 base and J 1 base; bases outside gene matches: 4. The germline V gene has CDR1 SGHVS and CDR2 FNYEAQ. The CDR3 here is CASSLGPSGVNTGELFF. CDR3 coding DNA: TGTGCCAGCAGCTTAGGCCCTAGCGGGGTGAACACCGGGGAGCTGTTTTTT.

The chain has TRBV5-6 and TRBJ1-1; D not resolved. The V end lost 2 bases, the J end lost 4 bases, and 9 bases lay between the germline ends. This CDR3 region has 13 residues. Germline V gene sequence: CDR1 SGHDT, CDR2 YYEEEE. The DNA of the CDR3 is TGTGCCAGCAGCTTTGCAGGAGGCACTGAAGCTTTCTTT. This encodes CASSFAGGTEAFF.

The chain recombines TRBV5-5 with TRBJ1-3; D not certain. The germline V gene encodes CDR1 SGHKS and CDR2 YYEKEE (reference sequence). V lost 0 bases and J lost 1, with 11 bases in between. CDR3 length: 16 amino acids. In DNA, the CDR3 is TGTGCCAGCAGCTTGGCTCTGGTGCAATCTGGAAACACCATATATTTT. Its protein product is CASSLALVQSGNTIYF.

This chain joins TRBV5-4 and TRBJ2-1, with TRBD2 matching over 12 bases. Germline CDR1 is SGHNT and CDR2 is YYREEE (reference sequence). V gave up 4 bases and J gave up 8 bases; unmatched junction bases: 7. The CDR3 is made up of 15 amino acids. The CDR3 reads CASSRTSGKRDEQFF. The CDR3 DNA is TGTGCCAGCAGCCGGACTAGCGGGAAAAGGGATGAGCAGTTCTTC.

The chain is built from TRBV2 and TRBJ2-7; unclear D gene. Germline values: CDR1 SNHLY, CDR2 FYNNEI. V lost 7 bases and J 7 bases, leaving 20 bases between the germline ends. The CDR3 is made up of 14 amino acids. The CDR3 is CASKVGSSLGEQYF. The DNA of the CDR3 is TGTGCCAGCAAGGTCGGGTCCTCCCTGGGGGAGCAGTACTTC.